Below, 18 T cell receptor beta chains from the same sample are listed, as sequenced in a study of radiation and T cells in renal cell carcinoma. Generated by immunoSEQ multiplex PCR, the TCRdb table keeps only in-frame clones and is missing some. The sample has around 15,000 clones, 50% to 65% seen once. As to treatment: treatment-naive control, cytoreductive nephrectomy. The sample was tumor tissue, taken from a patient whose treatment was nephrectomy without radiotherapy. Receptors were obtained from a man aged 35 to 55 with renal cell carcinoma.

The CDR3 protein is CASSQRTGGISYGYTF. The CDR3 bases are TGTGCCAGCAGCCAGAGGACAGGGGGCATTAGCTATGGCTACACCTTC. The gene calls are TRBV7-2 and TRBJ1-2; 11 nucleotides match TRBD1. Germline V gives CDR1 SGHTA, CDR2 FQGNSA. Trimming cost V 5 bases and J 4 bases; bases outside gene matches: 9. The CDR3 has 16 residues. Drawing the rest from reference TRBV7-2 and TRBJ1-2, the complete variable domain is GAGVSQSPSNKVTEKGKDVELRCDPISGHTALYWYRQSLGQGLEFLIYFQGNSAPDKSGLPSDRFSAERTGGSVSTLTIQRTQQEDSAVYLCASSQRTGGISYGYTFGSGTRLTVV.

By proportion, this clone is medium-sized. The rearrangement uses TRBV5-4 and TRBJ2-7, with 7 positions matching TRBD2. Germline V gene data show CDR1 as SGHNT and CDR2 as YYREEE (reference sequence). The CDR3 loop spans 14 amino acids. V lost 4 bases to trimming and J lost 6 bases; unmatched junction nucleotides: 10. CDR3 sequence reads: CASSRWGGRSEQYF. CDR3 coding DNA: TGTGCCAGCAGCCGCTGGGGGGGAAGGAGCGAGCAGTACTTC. Full variable domain (outside the CDR3, taken from reference TRBV5-4 and TRBJ2-7): ETGVTQSPTHLIKTRGQQVTLRCSSQSGHNTVSWYQQALGQGPQFIFQYYREEENGRGNFPPRFSGLQFPNYSSELNVNALELDDSALYLCASSRWGGRSEQYFGPGTRLTVT.

The chain carries TRBV7-9 and TRBJ2-7; tentatively, D is TRBD1 (5 bases). V gave up 0 bases and J gave up 5 bases, with 17 bases separating them. CDR3 length equals 16 residues. Germline CDR1 and CDR2: SEHNR and FQNEAQ (reference sequence). In DNA, the CDR3 is TGTGCCAGCAGCTTAGCGTTACTCCAAAAGGGGCACGAGCAGTACTTC. Translation: CASSLALLQKGHEQYF. The whole variable domain, filled in from reference TRBV7-9 and TRBJ2-7, reads DTGVSQNPRHKITKRGQNVTFRCDPISEHNRLYWYRQTLGQGPEFLTYFQNEAQLEKSRLLSDRFSAERPKGSFSTLEIQRTEQGDSAMYLCASSLALLQKGHEQYFGPGTRLTVT.

This clone was found a few times. The genes are TRBV28 and TRBJ1-2; TRBD1 is a possible D gene (5 bases). V lost 2 bases and J 8 bases, leaving 21 bases between the germline ends. The germline CDR1 and CDR2 sequences are MDHEN and SYDVKM. The CDR3 is 16 residues long. CDR3 protein: CASSLTARAQAQGYTF. The CDR3 coding sequence is TGTGCCAGCAGTTTAACAGCCAGGGCCCAAGCTCAGGGCTACACCTTC.

The chain has TRBV30 and TRBJ2-5; D is possibly TRBD1 (5 bases). V lost 0 bases to trimming and J lost 5 bases, with 19 bases between them. Germline V CDR1 and CDR2: GTSNPN, SVGIG (reference sequence). The CDR3 sequence is 16 residues long. The CDR3 region has the DNA TGTGCCTGGAGTGTACAGGCCCTAACTAAGTTCGAGACCCAGTACTTC. Its protein product is CAWSVQALTKFETQYF.

The table lists this clone with a few counts. The same CDR3 arises from other DNA sequences in this sample as well. The CDR3 nucleotides are TGTGCCAGCTCACCATCCCAGGCCCAAACGGGCGAAAAACTGTTTTTT. It encodes CASSPSQAQTGEKLFF. The V gene is TRBV18, the J gene TRBJ1-4; the D is unclear. CDR1 KGHSH and CDR2 LQKENI come from the germline V gene. The CDR3 runs to 16 residues. V was trimmed by 2 bases and J by 8 bases, leaving 18 bases between them.

The chain combines TRBV28 with TRBJ2-5; D not resolved. This CDR3 is 13 amino acids long. CDR1 MDHEN and CDR2 SYDVKM come from the germline V gene. With 5 bases removed from V and 1 base from J, the gap between germline ends came to 8 bases. CDR3 amino acids: CASSDSAQETQYF. The CDR3 DNA sequence: TGTGCCAGCAGTGACTCTGCCCAAGAGACCCAGTACTTC.

This clone was detected only once. CDR3 region: CASSRRGEGYNEQFF. The CDR3 coding sequence is TGTGCCAGCAGTCGGCGGGGGGAGGGCTACAATGAGCAGTTCTTC. The chain employs TRBV6-5 and TRBJ2-1; TRBD2 agrees at 8 bases. The V gene's germline CDR1 is MNHEY and CDR2 SVGAGI. The CDR3 sequence is 15 residues long. V dropped 5 bases and J dropped 3; count of bases not matched to a gene: 6.

The rearrangement links TRBV5-1 to TRBJ1-1, with 10 bases identical to TRBD1. Germline V gives CDR1 SGHRS, CDR2 YFSETQ. This CDR3 is 17 amino acids long. V lost 3 bases, J lost 1 base, and 9 bases stayed unmatched. The CDR3 sequence is CASSWGDRGGENTEAFF. The DNA of the CDR3 is TGCGCCAGCAGCTGGGGGGACAGGGGAGGAGAGAACACTGAAGCTTTCTTT.

The gene calls are TRBV5-6 and TRBJ2-5; D is undetermined. Germline CDR1 is SGHDT and CDR2 is YYEEEE. The CDR3 contains 14 residues. V lost 4 bases, J lost 5 bases, and 15 bases lay in between. In DNA, the CDR3 is TGTGCCAGCAGCCTCATGATGAGATGGGAGACCCAGTACTTC. This codes for CASSLMMRWETQYF.

The sample holds a few counts of this clone. The V gene is TRBV11-2, the J gene TRBJ1-3; D perhaps matches TRBD1 (5 bases). Germline values: CDR1 SGHAT, CDR2 FQNNGV. CDR3 length equals 19 residues. V was trimmed by 2 bases and J by 3 bases, leaving 23 bases between them. The CDR3 DNA reads TGTGCCAGCAGCTTATCCCCCCCCTCTTTGGCAGGGAGTGGAAACACCATATATTTT. It encodes CASSLSPPSLAGSGNTIYF.

The rearrangement links TRBV5-5 to TRBJ1-3, with unresolved D. There are 14 residues in the CDR3. Looked up from germline, CDR1 is SGHKS and CDR2 is YYEKEE (reference sequence). Trimming took 0 bases from V and 0 from J, leaving 4 bases between them. The CDR3 reads CASSLESSGNTIYF. CDR3 nucleotide sequence: TGTGCCAGCAGCTTGGAGTCCTCTGGAAACACCATATATTTT. Full variable domain (rest looked up from reference TRBV5-5 and TRBJ1-3): DAGVTQSPTHLIKTRGQQVTLRCSPISGHKSVSWYQQVLGQGPQFIFQYYEKEERGRGNFPDRFSARQFPNYSSELNVNALLLGDSALYLCASSLESSGNTIYFGEGSWLTVV.

V and J are TRBV5-4 and TRBJ2-6; tentative D call: TRBD1 (5 bases). The V end was cut by 4 bases, the J end by 4 bases, with 9 bases between. Germline CDR1 SGHNT, CDR2 YYREEE (reference sequence). CDR3 length: 14 amino acids. CDR3 in DNA: TGTGCCAGCAGCCTAGGACACGGGGCCAACGTCCTGACTTTC. This codes for CASSLGHGANVLTF. Complete variable domain (other parts from reference TRBV5-4 and TRBJ2-6): ETGVTQSPTHLIKTRGQQVTLRCSSQSGHNTVSWYQQALGQGPQFIFQYYREEENGRGNFPPRFSGLQFPNYSSELNVNALELDDSALYLCASSLGHGANVLTFGAGSRLTVL.

The chain couples TRBV9 to TRBJ2-1; D is unresolved. Germline CDR1 is SGDLS and CDR2 is YYNGEE. Trimming stripped 0 bases from V and 5 bases from J, with 9 bases between. The CDR3 totals 14 residues. CDR3 amino acids: CASSVVTQNNEQFF. CDR3 DNA: TGTGCCAGCAGCGTAGTAACCCAGAACAATGAGCAGTTCTTC.

This chain joins TRBV6-1 and TRBJ2-3; 12 bases align to TRBD2. The CDR3 covers 15 residues. The V segment lost 4 bases and the J segment 2 bases; nucleotides outside the gene matches: 1. CDR1 is MNHNS and CDR2 is SASEGT in the germline V gene. The CDR3 DNA is TGTGCCAGCAGTGGACTAGCGGGGGCCACAGATACGCAGTATTTT. It specifies CASSGLAGATDTQYF.

CDR3 loop: CASSFNKDSLQETQYF. Here the CDR3 DNA reads TGTGCCAGCAGCTTTAATAAAGACAGCCTCCAAGAGACCCAGTACTTC. The chain links TRBV5-5 to TRBJ2-5; D may be TRBD1 (5 bases). Germline assignment: CDR1 SGHKS and CDR2 YYEKEE (reference sequence). V was shortened by 2 bases and J by 1 base, with 15 bases between the two germline ends. The CDR3 has 16 amino acids.

The chain employs TRBV30 and TRBJ1-1, with 7 bases fitting TRBD1. Germline V gene lookup returns CDR1 GTSNPN and CDR2 SVGIG (reference sequence). V lost 0 bases, J lost 5 bases, and 6 bases stayed unmatched. This CDR3 has 14 residues. CDR3 coding DNA: TGTGCCTGGAGTGTAAGAGGGGGCGAGACTGAAGCTTTCTTT. Protein product: CAWSVRGGETEAFF.

V and J are TRBV2 and TRBJ2-2; 7 bases match TRBD2. The J segment lost 5 bases and the V segment lost 7 bases, leaving 10 bases of the junction unmatched. The CDR3 is 15 amino acids. Per germline, CDR1 SNHLY and CDR2 FYNNEI. As DNA, the CDR3 is TGTGCCAGCAAAGGTTCGCGGGGGAGTACCGGGGAGCTGTTTTTT. Translation: CASKGSRGSTGELFF.